This paragraph reports one T cell receptor beta chain. Its antigen is currently unknown. This specimen comes from a study of OX40 agonist ivuxolimab in advanced cancers. Study-level results: CD4+ and CD8+ T cells in blood underwent clonal expansion by week 6 at 0.1 to 3.0 mg/kg.

Losses at the gene ends were 7 bases for V and 1 base for J; bases not matched to a gene: 7. This CDR3 contains 14 residues. Germline V gene data show CDR1 as MNHNS and CDR2 as SASEGT. Here immunoSEQ multiplex PCR was the method, and the copy in TCRdb shows in-frame clones only, minus some. The sample holds 70,000 to 85,000 clones; less than 90% are singletons and the top ten take around 1%. Specimen: CD4+ or CD8+ T cells sorted from blood, collected in a trial of the OX40 agonist ivuxolimab. The rearrangement uses TRBV6-1 and TRBJ2-7; 7 bases are a match to TRBD2. The receptor was derived from an adult with an advanced solid tumor such as melanoma, head and neck, liver or kidney cancer. CDR3 sequence (DNA): TGTGCCAGCACTCCTAGCGGTGCGTCCTACGAGCAGTACTTC. Protein: CASTPSGASYEQYF.